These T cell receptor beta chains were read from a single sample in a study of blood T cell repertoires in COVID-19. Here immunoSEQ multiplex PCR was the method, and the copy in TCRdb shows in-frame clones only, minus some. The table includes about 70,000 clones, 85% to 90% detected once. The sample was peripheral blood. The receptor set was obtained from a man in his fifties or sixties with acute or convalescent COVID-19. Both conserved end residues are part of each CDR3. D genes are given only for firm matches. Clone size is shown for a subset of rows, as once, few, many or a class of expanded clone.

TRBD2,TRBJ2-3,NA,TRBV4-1,TGCGCCAGCACCCGCCGGGAGGCTAGCGGGAGGTCGGATACGCAGTATTTT,CASTRREASGRSDTQYF
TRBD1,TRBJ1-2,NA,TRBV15,TGTGCCACCAGCAGGAGATTGACAGGGGAAGGCTACACCTTC,CATSRRLTGEGYTF
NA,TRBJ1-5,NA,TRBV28,TGTGCCATCGCAGGGGTCGGTCAGCCCCAGCATTTT,CAIAGVGQPQHF
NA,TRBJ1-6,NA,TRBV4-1,TGCGCCAGCAGCCAAGATGTCAGGAACCTCTATAATTCACCCCTCCACTTT,CASSQDVRNLYNSPLHF
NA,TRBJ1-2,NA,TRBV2,TGTGCCAGCAGTATTGCCCAGGGTTTTAACTATGGCTACACCTTC,CASSIAQGFNYGYTF
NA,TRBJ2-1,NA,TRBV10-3,TGTGCCATCAGAAGACTAGATTACAATGAGCAGTTCTTC,CAIRRLDYNEQFF
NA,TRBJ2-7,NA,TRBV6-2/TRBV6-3,TGTGCCAGCAGTTACTCGGGGAGCTCTTACTTC,CASSYSGSSYF
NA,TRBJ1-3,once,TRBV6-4,TGTGCCAGGCAACTCGTCCCAGGGGAGCGAAACTCTGGAAACACCATATATTTT,CARQLVPGERNSGNTIYF
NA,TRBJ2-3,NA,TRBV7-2,TGTGCCAGCAGCTTAGTTCTAGGATCCACAGATACGCAGTATTTT,CASSLVLGSTDTQYF
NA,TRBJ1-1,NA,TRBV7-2,TGTGCCAGCAGGGTACAGGGACTACTCACTGAAGCTTTCTTT,CASRVQGLLTEAFF
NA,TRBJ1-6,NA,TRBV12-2,TGTGCAAGTCGCTTAAGGGGGATTAGACAGGGGGTATATTCACCCCTCCACTTT,CASRLRGIRQGVYSPLHF
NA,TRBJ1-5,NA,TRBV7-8,TGTGCCAGCAGCCAAAACCGGGTCGGGGGTTATCAGCCCCAGCATTTT,CASSQNRVGGYQPQHF
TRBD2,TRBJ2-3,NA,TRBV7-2,TGTGCCAGCAACCCCTACGGGGGGGATACGCAGTATTTT,CASNPYGGDTQYF
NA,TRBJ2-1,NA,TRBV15,TGTGCCACCAGCAGAGATAAACCCAGTGAGCAGTTCTTC,CATSRDKPSEQFF
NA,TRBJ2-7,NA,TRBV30,TGTGCCTGGAGTGGTGCCGGGCGGGTGTACTTC,CAWSGAGRVYF
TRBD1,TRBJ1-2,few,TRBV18,TGTGCCAGCTCACCACCGTGGTCAACCGGGACAGGAAATTATGGCTACACCTTC,CASSPPWSTGTGNYGYTF
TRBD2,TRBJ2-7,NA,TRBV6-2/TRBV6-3,TGTGCCAGCAGCCCACTTCGAACTAGCGGGCTAGCCTACGAGCAGTACTTC,CASSPLRTSGLAYEQYF
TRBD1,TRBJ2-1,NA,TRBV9,TGTGCCAGCAGCGTAGGGGGACAGGGGACAGGGACCTACAATGAGCAGTTCTTC,CASSVGGQGTGTYNEQFF
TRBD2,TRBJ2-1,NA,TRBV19,TGTGCCACCCGACTAGCGGGGAGCTCCTACAATGAGCAGTTCTTC,CATRLAGSSYNEQFF
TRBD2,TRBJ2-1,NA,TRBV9,TGTGCCAGCAGCGTAAAGGCCCCAATTGGGACTAGGGACAATGAGCAGTTCTTC,CASSVKAPIGTRDNEQFF
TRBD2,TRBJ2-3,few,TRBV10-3,TGTGCCACCGCCATAGCGGGAGGAAACACAGATACGCAGTATTTT,CATAIAGGNTDTQYF
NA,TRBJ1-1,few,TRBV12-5,TGTGCTAGTGGTTTGCCAGGACAGCTAAACACTGAAGCTTTCTTT,CASGLPGQLNTEAFF
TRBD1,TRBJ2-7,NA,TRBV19,TGTGCCAGTAGAGGACAGGGGGTTTCTGGCGAGCAGTACTTC,CASRGQGVSGEQYF
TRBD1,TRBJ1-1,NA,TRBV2,TGTGCCAGCAGTGAGGACAGGGGAATGAACACTGAAGCTTTCTTT,CASSEDRGMNTEAFF
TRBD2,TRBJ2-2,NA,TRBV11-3,TGTGCCAGCAGCTTAGCGGGAGGGCCCCCCGGGGAGCTGTTTTTT,CASSLAGGPPGELFF
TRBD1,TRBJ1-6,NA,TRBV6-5,TGTGCCAGCCAAGAGGGGACAGGAGGTAATTCACCCCTCCACTTT,CASQEGTGGNSPLHF
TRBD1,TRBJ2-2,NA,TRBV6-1,TGTGCCAGCAGTGACAGGGGGCATACCGGGGAGCTGTTTTTT,CASSDRGHTGELFF
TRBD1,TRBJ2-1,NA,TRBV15,TGTGCCACCAGCAGAGAAATACAGGGGGCGTATTACAATGAGCAGTTCTTC,CATSREIQGAYYNEQFF
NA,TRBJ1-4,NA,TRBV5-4,TGTGCCAGCAGCTCCGGCGGGGACGGGGGTGAAAAACTGTTTTTT,CASSSGGDGGEKLFF
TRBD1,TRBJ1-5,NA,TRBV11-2,TGTGCCAGCAGCCCCACCGACAGGGGACAGCCCCAGCATTTT,CASSPTDRGQPQHF
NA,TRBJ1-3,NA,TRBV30,TGTGCCTGGAGTGTGGGGAGCTCTGGAAACACCATATATTTT,CAWSVGSSGNTIYF
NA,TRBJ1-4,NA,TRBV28,TGTGCCAGCAGTTGGTCAAGGAGGGGCACTAATGAAAAACTGTTTTTT,CASSWSRRGTNEKLFF